Described below is a single T cell receptor (beta chain) sequence and its context. The data were obtained in a study of blood T cell repertoires in COVID-19. About the research overall: There were acute and convalescent COVID-19 samples, and they came from the United States, Italy and Spain.

Data came from immunoSEQ multiplex PCR; TCRdb stores just in-frame clones and leaves some out. The data hold roughly 180,000 clones, with 85% to 90% observed a single time. This clonotype was sampled from a woman under 40 with active or convalescent COVID-19. Sequencing used peripheral blood.

For the CDR3, the DNA is TGTGCCAGCAGCTTCCTCCCTTTTGACACTGAAGCTTTCTTT. Residues: CASSFLPFDTEAFF. The chain uses TRBV27 and TRBJ1-1; D remains unclear. The V and J ends lost 6 bases and 3 bases respectively, with 14 bases between them. The length of the CDR3 is 14 residues. Per the germline V gene, CDR1 is MNHEY and CDR2 is SMNVEV (reference sequence).